Listed here is a single T cell receptor beta chain. Its antigen is still unknown. The record originates from a study of OX40 agonist ivuxolimab in advanced cancers. Study information: Patients in dose escalation had liver, melanoma, kidney or head and neck cancers. Checkpoint inhibitors had been given previously to roughly 36% of patients. General study results and limits: Expanded clones were, on average, more numerous in CD8+ T cells than in CD4+.

Looked up from germline, CDR1 is LNHDA and CDR2 is SQIVND (reference sequence). The CDR3 consists of 15 residues. The germline V and J ends were trimmed by 3 bases and 2 bases, with 13 bases remaining between them. Assay used: immunoSEQ multiplex PCR; TCRdb lists only in-frame clones, some missing. The sample carries roughly 62,000 clones, roughly 84% recorded once. Autoimmune disease history or systemic immunosuppression led to patient exclusion. The V and J genes are TRBV19 and TRBJ1-2; D uncertain. The receptor's source is an adult with an advanced solid tumor such as melanoma, head and neck, liver or kidney cancer. The material sequenced was CD4+ or CD8+ T cells sorted from blood, taken in a trial of the OX40 agonist ivuxolimab. CDR3 residues: CASSITGSVNYGYTF. Written as DNA, the CDR3 is TGTGCCAGTAGTATTACCGGCAGTGTGAACTATGGCTACACCTTC.